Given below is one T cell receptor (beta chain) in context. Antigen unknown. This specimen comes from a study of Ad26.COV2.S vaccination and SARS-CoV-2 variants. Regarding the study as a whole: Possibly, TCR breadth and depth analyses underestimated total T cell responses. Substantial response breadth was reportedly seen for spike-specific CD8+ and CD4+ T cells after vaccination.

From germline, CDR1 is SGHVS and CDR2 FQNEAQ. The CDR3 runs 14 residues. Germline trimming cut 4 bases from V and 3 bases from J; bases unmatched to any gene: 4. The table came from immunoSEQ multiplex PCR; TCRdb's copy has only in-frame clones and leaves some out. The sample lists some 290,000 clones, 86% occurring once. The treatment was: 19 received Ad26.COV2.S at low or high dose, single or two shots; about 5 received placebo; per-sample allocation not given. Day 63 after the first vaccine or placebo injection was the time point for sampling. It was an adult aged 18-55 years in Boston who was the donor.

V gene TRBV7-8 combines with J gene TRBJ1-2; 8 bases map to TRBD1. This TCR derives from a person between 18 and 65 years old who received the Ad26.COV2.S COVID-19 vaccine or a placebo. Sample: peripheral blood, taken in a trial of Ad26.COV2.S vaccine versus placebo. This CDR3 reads CASSSRTGYYGYTF. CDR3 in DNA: TGTGCCAGCAGCTCGAGGACAGGGTACTATGGCTACACCTTC. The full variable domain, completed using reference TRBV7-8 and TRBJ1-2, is GAGVSQSPRYKVAKRGQDVALRCDPISGHVSLFWYQQALGQGPEFLTYFQNEAQLDKSGLPSDRFFAERPEGSVSTLKIQRTQQEDSAVYLCASSSRTGYYGYTFGSGTRLTVV.